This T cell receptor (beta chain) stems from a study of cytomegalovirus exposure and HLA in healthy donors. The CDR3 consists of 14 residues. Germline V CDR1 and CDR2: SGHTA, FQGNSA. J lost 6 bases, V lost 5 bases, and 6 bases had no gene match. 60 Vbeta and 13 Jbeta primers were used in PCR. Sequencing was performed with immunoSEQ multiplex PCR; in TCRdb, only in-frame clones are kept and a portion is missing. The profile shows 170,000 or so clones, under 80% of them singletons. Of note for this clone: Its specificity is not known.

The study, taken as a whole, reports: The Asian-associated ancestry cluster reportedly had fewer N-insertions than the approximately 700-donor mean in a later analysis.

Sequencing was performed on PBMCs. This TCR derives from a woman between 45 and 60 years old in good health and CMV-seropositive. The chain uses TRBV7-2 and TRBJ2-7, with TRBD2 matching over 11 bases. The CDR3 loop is CASSISGGAREQYF. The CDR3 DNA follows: TGTGCCAGCAGCATTAGCGGGGGGGCCCGCGAGCAGTACTTC.